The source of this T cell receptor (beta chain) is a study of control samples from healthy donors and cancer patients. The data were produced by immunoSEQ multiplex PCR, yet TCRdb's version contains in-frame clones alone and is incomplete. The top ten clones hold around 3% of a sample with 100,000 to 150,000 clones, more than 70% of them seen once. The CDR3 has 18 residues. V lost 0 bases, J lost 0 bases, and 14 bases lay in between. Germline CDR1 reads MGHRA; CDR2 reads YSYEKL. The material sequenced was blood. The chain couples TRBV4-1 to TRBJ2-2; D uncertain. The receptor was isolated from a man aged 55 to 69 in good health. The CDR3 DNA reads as TGCGCCAGCAGCCAAGATCTGCCAGCTCTCTCGAACACCGGGGAGCTGTTTTTT. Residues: CASSQDLPALSNTGELFF.